The rows below give T cell receptor beta chains drawn from one sample of a study of cytomegalovirus exposure and HLA in healthy donors. TCRdb's copy holds only in-frame clones and misses some; the assay was immunoSEQ multiplex PCR. The sample includes around 220,000 clones, about 70% of them seen just once. The specimen was PBMCs. The receptor source for this set is a young woman in good health and CMV-seronegative. Both conserved end residues are part of each CDR3. The order of the fields is J gene, D gene, V gene, clone size, CDR3 protein, CDR3 DNA. The D gene is left open where the match is weak. A row's size may be missing; if present it is once, few, many or a size class.

TRBJ1-1 TRBD1 TRBV7-9 - CASSSTQGQTGEAFF TGTGCCAGCAGCTCGACCCAGGGACAGACCGGTGAAGCTTTCTTT
TRBJ2-1 - TRBV30 once CACSRDLFSYNEQFF TGTGCCTGCTCCCGAGATTTATTCTCCTACAATGAGCAGTTCTTC
TRBJ2-1 - TRBV11-3 - CASSPDRYEQFF TGTGCCAGCAGCCCCGACAGGTATGAGCAGTTCTTC
TRBJ2-7 - TRBV27 once CASSYGLPPNEQYF TGTGCCAGCAGTTATGGACTACCTCCGAACGAGCAGTACTTC
TRBJ2-3 - TRBV7-9 - CASSLSRAGAYTDTQYF TGTGCCAGCAGCCTCTCCCGGGCGGGGGCCTACACAGATACGCAGTATTTT
TRBJ2-3 - TRBV27 once CASSSWEALDTQYF TGTGCCAGCAGTTCCTGGGAGGCCCTCGATACGCAGTATTTT
TRBJ1-2 TRBD1 TRBV4-2 once CASSQAGDRERYGYTF TGTGCCAGCAGCCAGGCTGGGGACAGGGAACGCTATGGCTACACCTTC
TRBJ2-1 TRBD2 TRBV15 - CATSREVLSGRFPHEQFF TGTGCCACCAGCAGAGAAGTCTTGAGCGGGAGGTTTCCCCATGAGCAGTTCTTC
TRBJ2-5 - TRBV14 - CASSLGLKVGPQETQYF TGTGCCAGCAGCCTCGGACTCAAAGTCGGACCCCAAGAGACCCAGTACTTC
TRBJ2-5 - TRBV30 - CAGIRDNEETQYF TGTGCCGGGATACGGGACAACGAAGAGACCCAGTACTTC
TRBJ2-5 - TRBV7-9 - CASSFRRETQYF TGTGCCAGCAGCTTTAGGCGGGAGACCCAGTACTTC
TRBJ2-3 TRBD2 TRBV10-3 - CAISEFGGDTDTQYF TGTGCCATCAGTGAGTTTGGGGGGGATACAGATACGCAGTATTTT
TRBJ1-1 TRBD1 TRBV19 - CASRETGFTEAFF TGTGCCAGTAGGGAGACAGGGTTCACTGAAGCTTTCTTT
TRBJ1-1 - TRBV30 few CAWSAHSVTEAFF TGTGCCTGGAGTGCCCATTCGGTGACTGAAGCTTTCTTT
TRBJ1-4 - TRBV30 - CACDPRDIENEKLFF TGTGCCTGCGACCCGAGGGATATAGAAAATGAAAAACTGTTTTTT
TRBJ1-1 TRBD1 TRBV4-1 - CASSHSPGQGPMNTEAFF TGCGCCAGCAGCCACAGTCCGGGACAGGGACCTATGAACACTGAAGCTTTCTTT
TRBJ2-5 TRBD1 TRBV19 - CASSVDREQTQYF TGTGCCAGTAGTGTCGACAGGGAGCAGACCCAGTACTTC
TRBJ1-5 - TRBV5-6 - CASSLAGGSNQPQHF TGTGCCAGCAGCTTGGCCGGGGGGAGCAATCAGCCCCAGCATTTT
TRBJ1-4 - TRBV21-1 - CASSGKGEADEKLFF TGTGCCAGCAGCGGGAAAGGGGAGGCCGATGAAAAACTGTTTTTT
TRBJ2-7 TRBD2 TRBV5-1 - CASSLGLAGGVEQYF TGCGCCAGCAGCTTGGGACTAGCGGGAGGTGTCGAGCAGTACTTC
TRBJ2-1 - TRBV5-6 - CASSLGGRGTSNEQFF TGTGCCAGCAGCTTGGGCGGCCGTGGGACTTCCAATGAGCAGTTCTTC
TRBJ2-3 - TRBV2 - CASSYRGGAAQDTQYF TGTGCCAGCAGCTACAGGGGAGGAGCGGCCCAAGATACGCAGTATTTT
TRBJ2-7 - TRBV10-3 once CAISDSYEQYF TGTGCCATCAGTGACTCGTACGAGCAGTACTTC
TRBJ2-2 TRBD2 TRBV5-5 - CASSWGAGGDTGELFF TGTGCCAGCAGCTGGGGAGCGGGAGGAGACACCGGGGAGCTGTTTTTT
TRBJ2-1 - TRBV5-1 - CASSLEGSVWTPNEQFF TGCGCCAGCAGCTTGGAGGGGTCGGTTTGGACCCCCAATGAGCAGTTCTTC
TRBJ1-5 - TRBV4-1 few CASSQVLRYQPQHF TGCGCCAGCAGCCAAGTCCTCCGGTATCAGCCCCAGCATTTT
TRBJ1-5 TRBD1 TRBV30 - CAWSVGRGNQPQHF TGTGCCTGGAGTGTAGGCAGGGGGAATCAGCCCCAGCATTTT
TRBJ1-1 - TRBV2 - CASYLNTEAFF TGTGCCAGTTATTTGAACACTGAAGCTTTCTTT
TRBJ2-1 - TRBV27 - CASSLDRTTTPYNEQFF TGTGCCAGCAGTTTAGACAGGACCACGACCCCCTACAATGAGCAGTTCTTC
TRBJ1-6 - TRBV4-1 - CASSQESEHNSPLHF TGCGCCAGCAGCCAAGAGTCAGAACATAATTCACCCCTCCACTTT
TRBJ1-2 TRBD1 TRBV5-1 - CASSYLQGSYGYTF TGCGCCAGCAGCTATTTACAGGGGTCCTATGGCTACACCTTC
TRBJ2-7 - TRBV7-9 - CASSFGEVDEQYF TGTGCCAGCAGCTTTGGAGAGGTGGACGAGCAGTACTTC
TRBJ2-7 - TRBV5-4 once CASTTQAGATYEQYF TGTGCCAGCACCACCCAGGCGGGGGCGACCTACGAGCAGTACTTC
TRBJ1-3 - TRBV15 - CATSRDLTISGNTIYF TGTGCCACCAGCAGAGATTTAACTATCTCTGGAAACACCATATATTTT
TRBJ1-5 - TRBV10-1 - CASSAGVTQPQHF TGCGCCAGCAGTGCCGGGGTAACGCAGCCCCAGCATTTT
TRBJ1-4 TRBD1 TRBV19 - CASSMGTGNEKLFF TGTGCCAGTAGTATGGGGACAGGGAATGAAAAACTGTTTTTT
TRBJ2-7 - TRBV2 - CASSGHAYEQYF TGTGCCAGCAGTGGACATGCGTACGAGCAGTACTTC
TRBJ1-2 TRBD1 TRBV7-9 - CASSSTGFGYTF TGTGCCAGCAGCTCGACAGGGTTTGGCTACACCTTC
TRBJ1-1 - TRBV4-1 - CASSPGWMAEAFF TGCGCCAGCAGCCCCGGGTGGATGGCTGAAGCTTTCTTT
TRBJ2-5 - TRBV5-5 - CASSLQGGQETQYF TGTGCCAGCAGCCTTCAGGGGGGCCAAGAGACCCAGTACTTC
TRBJ1-1 - TRBV7-9 once CSSSWGLNTEAFF TGTTCCAGCAGCTGGGGGCTGAACACTGAAGCTTTCTTT
TRBJ2-3 TRBD2 TRBV5-8 - CASSLAGAGTDTQYF TGTGCCAGCAGCTTAGCGGGAGCTGGCACAGATACGCAGTATTTT
TRBJ2-7 - TRBV4-1 - CASSQGRAAGDSYYEQYF TGCGCCAGCAGCCAAGGAAGGGCCGCCGGGGACTCTTACTACGAGCAGTACTTC
TRBJ2-2 TRBD2 TRBV7-9 - CASSFGTSSAGELFF TGTGCCAGCAGCTTTGGGACTAGCTCCGCCGGGGAGCTGTTTTTT
TRBJ2-5 - TRBV18 - CASSPQNPPRGTQYF TGTGCCAGCTCACCACAAAATCCGCCCCGGGGGACCCAGTACTTC
TRBJ1-4 - TRBV2 few CASSENSLGGEKLFF TGTGCCAGCAGTGAAAACAGCCTAGGGGGAGAAAAACTGTTTTTT
TRBJ1-2 TRBD1 TRBV7-8 - CASSLDWTGGDYGYTF TGTGCCAGCAGCTTAGATTGGACAGGGGGCGACTATGGCTACACCTTC
TRBJ2-7 TRBD2 TRBV28 - CASTFQTGLADYEQYF TGTGCCAGCACCTTCCAGACGGGACTAGCGGACTACGAGCAGTACTTT
TRBJ2-1 - TRBV19 - CASSIGANNEQFF TGTGCCAGTAGTATAGGAGCTAACAATGAGCAGTTCTTC
TRBJ1-5 - TRBV2 - CASRDRGDQPQHF TGTGCCAGCAGAGATAGAGGCGATCAGCCCCAGCATTTT
TRBJ1-5 TRBD1 TRBV6-5 - CASSAGTGYQPQHF TGTGCCAGCAGTGCCGGGACAGGGTATCAGCCCCAGCATTTT
TRBJ2-7 TRBD2 TRBV7-9 - CSSSTQLAGSSYEQYF TGTTCCAGCAGCACCCAACTAGCGGGGAGCTCCTACGAGCAGTACTTC
TRBJ2-1 TRBD1 TRBV5-1 - CASSWGGTGDNEQFF TGCGCCAGCAGCTGGGGTGGGACAGGGGACAATGAGCAGTTCTTC
TRBJ1-1 - TRBV5-4 - CASSFGRGNTEAFF TGTGCCAGCAGCTTCGGACGGGGAAACACTGAAGCTTTCTTT
TRBJ2-7 TRBD2 TRBV9 - CASSVGTSGYEQYF TGTGCCAGCAGCGTAGGGACTAGCGGCTACGAGCAGTACTTC
TRBJ2-7 - TRBV6-5 - CASSPQGGGYEQYF TGTGCCAGCAGTCCACAGGGCGGCGGATACGAGCAGTACTTC
TRBJ2-7 - TRBV29-1 - CSVEVAGQLLYEQYF TGCAGCGTTGAAGTTGCAGGGCAATTGCTCTACGAGCAGTACTTC
TRBJ1-1 - TRBV5-6 - CASSLRRGFLTEAFF TGTGCCAGCAGCTTGAGAAGGGGATTTCTCACTGAAGCTTTCTTT
TRBJ1-1 - TRBV7-6 once CASSLLALNTEAFF TGTGCCAGCAGCTTATTAGCCCTGAACACTGAAGCTTTCTTT